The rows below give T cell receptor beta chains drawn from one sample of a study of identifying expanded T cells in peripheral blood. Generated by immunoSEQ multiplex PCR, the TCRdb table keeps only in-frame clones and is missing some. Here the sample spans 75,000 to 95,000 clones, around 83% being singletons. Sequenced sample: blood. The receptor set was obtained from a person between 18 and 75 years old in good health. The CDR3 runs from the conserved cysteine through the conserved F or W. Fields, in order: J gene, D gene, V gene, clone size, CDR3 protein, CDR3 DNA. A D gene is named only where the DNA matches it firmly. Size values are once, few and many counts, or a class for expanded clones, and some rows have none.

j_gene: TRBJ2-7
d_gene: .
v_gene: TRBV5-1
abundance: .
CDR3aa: CASSLPRINTEKYPYEQYF
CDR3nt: TGCGCCAGCAGCTTACCCCGAATAAATACAGAGAAATACCCTTACGAGCAGTACTTC

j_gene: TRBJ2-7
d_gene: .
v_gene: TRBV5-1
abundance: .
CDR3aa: CASSSSTGTTSYEQYF
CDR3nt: TGCGCCAGCAGCTCTTCAACCGGGACAACATCCTACGAGCAGTACTTC

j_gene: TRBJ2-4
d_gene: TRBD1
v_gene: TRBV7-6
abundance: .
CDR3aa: CASSPGPTGAKNIQYF
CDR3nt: TGTGCCAGCAGCCCAGGCCCGACAGGGGCCAAAAACATTCAGTACTTC

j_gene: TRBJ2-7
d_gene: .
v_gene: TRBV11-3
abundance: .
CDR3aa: CASSHRDNSYEQYF
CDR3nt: TGTGCCAGCAGCCACCGGGACAACTCCTACGAGCAGTACTTC

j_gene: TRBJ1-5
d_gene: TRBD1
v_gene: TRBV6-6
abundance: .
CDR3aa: CASRAGGGRGPQHF
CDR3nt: TGTGCCAGCAGGGCAGGGGGGGGACGTGGGCCCCAGCATTTT

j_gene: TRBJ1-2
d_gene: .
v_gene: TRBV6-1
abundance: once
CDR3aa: CASCRTGPSYGYTF
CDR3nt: TGTGCCAGTTGTCGTACAGGGCCGAGCTATGGCTACACCTTC

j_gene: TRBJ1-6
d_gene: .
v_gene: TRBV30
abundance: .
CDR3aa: CAWSAGTLNTNSPLHF
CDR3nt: TGTGCCTGGAGTGCCGGGACGTTAAACACAAATTCACCCCTCCACTTT

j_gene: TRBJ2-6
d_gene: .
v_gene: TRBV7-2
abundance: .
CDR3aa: CASSLLNPRLGAGANVLTF
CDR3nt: TGTGCCAGCAGCTTATTAAACCCCAGGTTGGGGGCTGGGGCCAACGTCCTGACTTTC

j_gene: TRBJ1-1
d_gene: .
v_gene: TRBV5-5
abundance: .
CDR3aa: CASNLGGKREAFF
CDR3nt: TGTGCCTCTAACCTTGGGGGCAAGAGGGAAGCTTTCTTT

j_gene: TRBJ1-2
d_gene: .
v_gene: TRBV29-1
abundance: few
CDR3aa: CSAIRGTGDGWRYTF
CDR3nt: TGCAGCGCTATCCGGGGGACCGGGGATGGGTGGCGCTACACCTTC

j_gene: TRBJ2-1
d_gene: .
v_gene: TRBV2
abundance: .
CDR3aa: CASSLYNEQFF
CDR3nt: TGTGCCAGCAGTCTCTACAATGAGCAGTTCTTC

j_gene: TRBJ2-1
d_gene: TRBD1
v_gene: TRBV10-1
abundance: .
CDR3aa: CASSSGTGELYNEQFF
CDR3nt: TGCGCCAGCAGTAGTGGGACAGGGGAACTCTACAATGAGCAGTTCTTC

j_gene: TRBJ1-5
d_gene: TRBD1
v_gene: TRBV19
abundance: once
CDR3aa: CASRSGTVSNQPQHF
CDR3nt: TGTGCCAGCCGCTCCGGGACAGTTAGCAATCAGCCCCAGCATTTT

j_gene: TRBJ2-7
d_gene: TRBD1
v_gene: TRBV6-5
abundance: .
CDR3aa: CASSTDRATYEQYF
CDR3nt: TGTGCCAGCAGCACGGACAGGGCCACCTACGAGCAGTACTTC

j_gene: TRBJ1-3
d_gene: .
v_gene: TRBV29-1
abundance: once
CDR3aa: CSAGGGNTIYF
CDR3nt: TGCAGCGCCGGAGGAGGAAACACCATATATTTT

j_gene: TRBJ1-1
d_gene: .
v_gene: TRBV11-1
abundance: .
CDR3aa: CATMEDGNTEAFF
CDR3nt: TGTGCCACTATGGAGGATGGGAACACTGAAGCTTTCTTT

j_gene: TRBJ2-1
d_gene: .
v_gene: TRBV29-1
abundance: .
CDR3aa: CSVEDPVFPTYNEQFF
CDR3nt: TGCAGCGTTGAAGACCCCGTCTTCCCTACGTACAATGAGCAGTTCTTC

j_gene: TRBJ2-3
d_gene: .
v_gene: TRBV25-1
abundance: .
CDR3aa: CASSESTYGDTQYF
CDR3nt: TGTGCCAGCAGTGAATCCACGTACGGGGATACGCAGTATTTT

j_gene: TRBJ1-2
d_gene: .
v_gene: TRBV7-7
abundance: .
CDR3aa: CASSLGRGRNYGYTF
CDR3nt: TGTGCCAGCAGCTTAGGCAGGGGCCGGAACTATGGCTACACCTTC

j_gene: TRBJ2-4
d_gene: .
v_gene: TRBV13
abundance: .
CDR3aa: CASSRTGAAKNIQYF
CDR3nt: TGTGCCAGCAGTCGGACGGGAGCAGCCAAAAACATTCAGTACTTC

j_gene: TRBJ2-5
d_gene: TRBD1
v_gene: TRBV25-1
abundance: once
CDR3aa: CASRTGAQETQYF
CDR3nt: TGTGCCAGCAGGACAGGGGCTCAAGAGACCCAGTACTTC

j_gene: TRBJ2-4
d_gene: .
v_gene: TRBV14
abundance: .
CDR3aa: CASSPQDAKNIQYF
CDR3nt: TGTGCCAGCAGCCCACAGGACGCCAAAAACATTCAGTACTTC

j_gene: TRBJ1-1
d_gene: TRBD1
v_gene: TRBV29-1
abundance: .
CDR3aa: CSVGDRGRHGRTEAFF
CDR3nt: TGCAGCGTGGGGGACAGGGGAAGACACGGGAGAACTGAAGCTTTCTTT

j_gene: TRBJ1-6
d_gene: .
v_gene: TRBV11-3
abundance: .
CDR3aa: CASSKEAGAPRSSPLHF
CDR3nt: TGTGCCAGCAGCAAGGAGGCCGGGGCCCCAAGAAGCTCACCCCTCCACTTT

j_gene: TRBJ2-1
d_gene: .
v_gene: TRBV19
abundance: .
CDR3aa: CASSNQGAATNEQFF
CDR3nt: TGTGCCAGTAGTAACCAGGGAGCGGCTACTAATGAGCAGTTCTTC

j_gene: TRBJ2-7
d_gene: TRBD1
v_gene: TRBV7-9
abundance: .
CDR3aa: CASSLGTGYEQYF
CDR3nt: TGTGCCAGCAGCTTGGGGACAGGCTACGAGCAGTACTTC

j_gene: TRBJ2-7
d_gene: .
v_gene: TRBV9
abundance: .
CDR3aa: CASSVGVTAYEQYF
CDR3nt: TGTGCCAGCAGCGTAGGAGTGACGGCCTACGAGCAGTACTTC

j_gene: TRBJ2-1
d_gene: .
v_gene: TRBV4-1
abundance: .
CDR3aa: CASSQRDGPNEQFF
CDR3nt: TGCGCCAGCAGCCAGAGGGACGGCCCGAATGAGCAGTTCTTC

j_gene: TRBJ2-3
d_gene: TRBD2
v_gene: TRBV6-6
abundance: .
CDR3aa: CASSYGPAGDTQYF
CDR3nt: TGTGCCAGCAGTTACGGGCCAGCGGGGGATACGCAGTATTTT

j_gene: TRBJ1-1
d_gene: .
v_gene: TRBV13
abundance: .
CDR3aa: CASGDGDTEAFF
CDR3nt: TGTGCCAGCGGCGACGGGGACACTGAAGCTTTCTTT

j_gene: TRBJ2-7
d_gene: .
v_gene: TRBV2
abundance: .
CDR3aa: CASSGGSYEQYF
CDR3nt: TGTGCCAGCAGTGGCGGGTCCTACGAGCAGTACTTC

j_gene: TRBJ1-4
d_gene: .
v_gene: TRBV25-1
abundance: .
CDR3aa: CASSTRGGRGGVKLFF
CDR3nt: TGTGCCAGCAGCACCCGCGGGGGCAGGGGTGGGGTAAAACTGTTTTTT

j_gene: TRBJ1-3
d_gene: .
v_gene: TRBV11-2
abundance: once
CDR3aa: CASSLMRTAISGNTIYF
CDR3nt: TGTGCCAGCAGCTTAATGCGCACGGCCATCTCTGGAAACACCATATATTTT

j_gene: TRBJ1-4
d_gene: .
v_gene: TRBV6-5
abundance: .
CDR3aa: CASSPGAGNEKLFF
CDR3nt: TGTGCCAGCAGTCCAGGAGCGGGTAATGAAAAACTGTTTTTT

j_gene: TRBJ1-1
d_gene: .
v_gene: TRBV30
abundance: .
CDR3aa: CAWSHDGVARTEAFF
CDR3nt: TGTGCCTGGAGCCACGACGGCGTAGCTCGCACTGAAGCTTTCTTT

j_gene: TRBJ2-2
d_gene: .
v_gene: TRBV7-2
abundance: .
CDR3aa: CASSLRAGYTGELFF
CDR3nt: TGTGCCAGCAGCTTACGGGCAGGTTACACCGGGGAGCTGTTTTTT

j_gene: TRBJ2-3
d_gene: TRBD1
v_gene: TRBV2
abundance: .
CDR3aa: CASRGTATDTQYF
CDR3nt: TGTGCCAGCAGGGGGACAGCCACAGATACGCAGTATTTT

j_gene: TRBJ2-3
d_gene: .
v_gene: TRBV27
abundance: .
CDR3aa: CASGLTAAGFDTQYF
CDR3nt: TGTGCCAGCGGGTTGACGGCGGCGGGTTTTGATACGCAGTATTTT

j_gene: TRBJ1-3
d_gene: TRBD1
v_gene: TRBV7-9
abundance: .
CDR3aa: CASSSQGGRQGNTIYF
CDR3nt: TGTGCCAGCAGCTCGCAGGGGGGGCGACAAGGAAACACCATATATTTT

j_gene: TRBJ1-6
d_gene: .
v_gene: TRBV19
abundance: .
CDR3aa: CASSPRTITYNSPLHF
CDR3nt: TGTGCCAGTAGTCCACGGACGATTACATATAATTCACCCCTCCACTTT

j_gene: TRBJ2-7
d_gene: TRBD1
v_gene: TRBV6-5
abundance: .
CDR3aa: CASSWDRRTYEQYF
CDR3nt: TGTGCCAGCAGCTGGGACAGGAGAACCTACGAGCAGTACTTC

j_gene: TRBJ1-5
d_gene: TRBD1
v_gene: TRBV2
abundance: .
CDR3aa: CASSADRGGQPQHF
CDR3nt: TGTGCCAGCAGTGCAGACAGGGGGGGTCAGCCCCAGCATTTT

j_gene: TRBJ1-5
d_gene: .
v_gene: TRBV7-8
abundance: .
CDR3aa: CASSNGGAGPQHF
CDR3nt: TGTGCCAGCAGCAATGGCGGCGCAGGGCCCCAGCATTTT